The rows below give T cell receptor beta chains drawn from one sample of a study of T-cell reconstitution after alpha-beta-depleted transplantation in children. MiXCR was run by TCRdb on the PCR reads, yielding one entry per CDR3 protein. The sample holds fewer than 550,000 distinct CDR3 sequences; roughly 15% are singletons and the top ten take over 25%. The sample consisted of PBMCs, mostly from graft donor cells, taken 360 days after TCRalphabeta/CD19-depleted stem cell transplant. Every receptor here comes from a boy under two years old who had a stem cell transplant for Wiskott-Aldrich syndrome, so the T cells may come from the graft donor. Both conserved end residues are trimmed from each CDR3. The order of the fields is V gene, CDR3 length, J gene, CDR3 protein.

V gene: TRBV5-4
CDR3 length: 14
J gene: TRBJ2-1
CDR3 protein: ASSLGQGETYNEQF

V gene: TRBV2
CDR3 length: 14
J gene: TRBJ2-7
CDR3 protein: ASSKLAGFVAYEQY

V gene: TRBV12-3/TRBV12-4
CDR3 length: 14
J gene: TRBJ2-4
CDR3 protein: ASSFTLGLTKNIQY

V gene: TRBV7-2
CDR3 length: 14
J gene: TRBJ2-1
CDR3 protein: ASTRPGLAGVNEQF

V gene: TRBV20-1
CDR3 length: 10
J gene: TRBJ1-5
CDR3 protein: SARGLNQPQH

V gene: TRBV3-1
CDR3 length: 16
J gene: TRBJ2-3
CDR3 protein: TSCLGMRTIPSTDTQY

V gene: TRBV20-1
CDR3 length: 13
J gene: TRBJ1-5
CDR3 protein: SARVEQGINQPQH

V gene: TRBV7-6
CDR3 length: 15
J gene: TRBJ2-1
CDR3 protein: ASRPGTSGFSYNEQF

V gene: TRBV12-3/TRBV12-4
CDR3 length: 13
J gene: TRBJ2-5
CDR3 protein: ASSLGGRAGETQY

V gene: TRBV29-1
CDR3 length: 11
J gene: TRBJ1-1
CDR3 protein: SVLQGLNTEAF

V gene: TRBV7-9
CDR3 length: 14
J gene: TRBJ2-4
CDR3 protein: ASSLSFDIAKNIQY

V gene: TRBV20-1
CDR3 length: 11
J gene: TRBJ1-3
CDR3 protein: SASRTDGNTIY

V gene: TRBV5-1
CDR3 length: 12
J gene: TRBJ2-5
CDR3 protein: ASSSRGLGETQY

V gene: TRBV3-1
CDR3 length: 15
J gene: TRBJ1-6
CDR3 protein: ASSQLPGQTISSPLH

V gene: TRBV28
CDR3 length: 17
J gene: TRBJ1-1
CDR3 protein: ASSLSPLTGQGVVPEAF

V gene: TRBV27
CDR3 length: 13
J gene: TRBJ2-7
CDR3 protein: ASSTPGTGSYEQY